A single sample is the source of the 20 T cell receptor beta chains below, sequenced in a study of post-analysis software for immune sequencing data. Study-level points and caveats: TRBV segments more frequent in patients than in controls numbered roughly 5 and included TRBV5-6, TRBV5-1 and TRBV20-1.

These receptors' antigens are unknown. TCR beta cDNA libraries had unique molecular identifiers. MiXCR, run by TCRdb on the PCR reads, gives a single entry per CDR3 protein. The sample contains 800,000 to 950,000 distinct CDR3 sequences, roughly 58% of which appear only once. The sample was blood. The origin of the receptors is a girl aged 5 to 17 with multiple sclerosis.

The chain links TRBV28 to TRBJ1-1; D perhaps matches TRBD1 (5 bases). Trimming left V 3 bases short and J 0 bases short, with 11 bases between. Germline V gene lookup returns CDR1 MDHEN and CDR2 SYDVKM. CDR3 size: 15 residues. As DNA, the CDR3 is TGTGCCAGCAGTTTGCCCGGGACGGTGAACACTGAAGCTTTCTTT. Amino acid sequence: CASSLPGTVNTEAFF. The full variable domain, with the rest looked up from reference TRBV28 and TRBJ1-1, is DVKVTQSSRYLVKRTGEKVFLECVQDMDHENMFWYRQDPGLGLRLIYFSYDVKMKEKGDIPEGYSVSREKKERFSLILESASTNQTSMYLCASSLPGTVNTEAFFGQGTRLTVV.

This clonotype was counted only a few times. One end of the junction is discordant with germline, which a read error may explain. The rearrangement links TRBV20-1 to TRBJ2-5; TRBD1 agrees at 10 bases. Germline V gives CDR1 DFQATT, CDR2 SNEGSKA (reference sequence). This CDR3 region has 14 residues. As DNA, the CDR3 is TGCAGTGCTAAAGGACAGGGGGAAAGAGAGGCCCAGTACTTC. It translates to CSAKGQGEREAQYF.

The genes are TRBV14 and TRBJ2-1, with D maybe TRBD2 (5 bases). There are 14 residues in the CDR3. Trimming left V 1 base short and J 6 bases short, with 10 bases between. CDR1 is SGHDN, CDR2 FVKESK, per germline. Here the CDR3 reads CASSQVPSINEQFF. The CDR3 nucleotides are TGTGCCAGCAGCCAAGTTCCTAGCATCAATGAGCAGTTCTTC.

There are a few counts of this clonotype. The J gene is TRBJ2-3, the V gene TRBV15; perhaps TRBD2 as D (7 bases). CDR3 length: 16 amino acids. Germline loops: CDR1 LNHNV, CDR2 YYDKDF (reference sequence). Trimming took 0 bases from V and 1 from J, leaving 11 bases between them. CDR3 in DNA: TGTGCCACCAGCAGAGATGGGGGGGGCGGCACAGATACGCAGTATTTT. It is translated as CATSRDGGGGTDTQYF.

In this sample, this clonotype turned up a few times. The chain recombines TRBV7-2 with TRBJ2-1; the D gene is possibly TRBD2 (6 bases). Germline values: CDR1 SGHTA, CDR2 FQGNSA. The CDR3 has 15 amino acids. Deletions cut 4 bases from V and 3 bases from J, with 13 bases between. The CDR3 bases are TGTGCCAGCAGCTCTTTACCGGGAGTCTACAATGAGCAGTTCTTC. This codes for CASSSLPGVYNEQFF. Combining the CDR3 with reference TRBV7-2 and TRBJ2-1 gives the whole variable domain GAGVSQSPSNKVTEKGKDVELRCDPISGHTALYWYRQSLGQGLEFLIYFQGNSAPDKSGLPSDRFSAERTGGSVSTLTIQRTQQEDSAVYLCASSSLPGVYNEQFFGPGTRLTVL.

This clonotype has only a few counts. The chain is built from TRBV20-1 and TRBJ2-7; D ambiguous. CDR3 size: 12 residues. Germline CDR1 is DFQATT and CDR2 is SNEGSKA (reference sequence). V lost 5 bases to trimming and J lost 5 bases, with 13 bases between them. In nucleotides, the CDR3 is TGCAGTGCTGCAACTGGCGAGGACGAGCAGTACTTC. Translating gives CSAATGEDEQYF.

This chain uses TRBV29-1 with TRBJ2-1; 8 bases align to TRBD2. Germline assignment: CDR1 SQVTM and CDR2 ANQGSEA. The length of the CDR3 is 15 residues. J gave up 2 bases and V 5 bases, and 8 bases lay outside the gene matches. CDR3 in amino acids: CSVRERTSPYNEQFF. CDR3 sequence (DNA): TGCAGCGTTAGGGAAAGGACTAGCCCCTACAATGAGCAGTTCTTC.

This clonotype was counted a few times. The V and J genes are TRBV20-1 and TRBJ2-5, with 8 bases that match TRBD2. The V gene end was trimmed by 2 bases and the J gene end by 11 bases; junction bases not matched to a gene: 19. CDR1 is DFQATT and CDR2 is SNEGSKA in the germline V gene (reference sequence). The CDR3 has 16 amino acids. CDR3 amino acids: CSARRSSGTRYWVQYF. The CDR3 nucleotides read TGCAGTGCTAGAAGGTCCTCCGGGACTAGGTATTGGGTGCAGTACTTC.

This clonotype was observed a handful of times. The chain carries TRBV15 and TRBJ1-2, with TRBD1 matching 9 bases. This CDR3 contains 16 residues. The ends lost 5 bases at V and 1 base at J; junction bases unmatched: 8. Germline values: CDR1 LNHNV, CDR2 YYDKDF (reference sequence). The CDR3 sequence is CATSSGRDRVNYGYTF. In DNA form, the CDR3 reads TGTGCCACCAGCTCGGGCCGGGACAGGGTTAACTATGGCTACACCTTC.

The V and J genes are TRBV6-1 and TRBJ1-5, with a tentative D call TRBD1 (5 bases). The length of the CDR3 is 14 residues. The germline gives CDR1 MNHNS, CDR2 SASEGT. V shed 8 bases and J shed 1 base, with 12 bases lying between them. The CDR3 protein is CASLFSGSNQPQHF. The CDR3, as DNA: TGTGCCAGCCTTTTCTCAGGGAGCAATCAGCCCCAGCATTTT.

J is TRBJ2-1 and V is TRBV12-5; tentative D call: TRBD1 (5 bases). Trimming took 2 bases from V and 10 from J, leaving 18 bases between them. The CDR3 covers 15 residues. CDR1 is LGHNT and CDR2 is FRNRAP in the germline V gene. The CDR3 loop reads CASGLTPRQGQEQFF. CDR3 sequence (DNA): TGTGCTAGTGGTTTGACCCCCCGGCAGGGCCAAGAGCAGTTCTTC.

The chain combines TRBV6-5 with TRBJ1-2, with 7 bases aligning to TRBD1. V was pared by 5 bases and J by 2 bases, with 8 bases of the junction left unmatched. This CDR3 has 15 residues. Germline CDR1 MNHEY, CDR2 SVGAGI. The CDR3 DNA reads TGTGCCAGCAGTCGTACCCTGGACAGGAACTATGGCTACACCTTC. Translation gives CASSRTLDRNYGYTF.

This clonotype was observed a handful of times. CDR3 loop: CSVERQHIPEAFF. For the CDR3, the DNA is TGCAGCGTTGAACGGCAGCACATCCCTGAAGCTTTCTTT. This chain uses TRBV29-1 with TRBJ1-1, with no clear D. The CDR3 runs to 13 residues. Germline assignment: CDR1 SQVTM and CDR2 ANQGSEA. The V and J ends lost 2 bases and 6 bases respectively, with 13 bases between them.

V is TRBV15 and J is TRBJ2-3; the D is unclear. Trimming pared 3 bases from V and 2 bases from J, leaving 3 bases between. Germline V CDR1 and CDR2: LNHNV, YYDKDF (reference sequence). CDR3 length: 12 residues. CDR3 sequence: CATSRHTDTQYF. CDR3 coding DNA: TGTGCCACCAGCAGGCACACAGATACGCAGTATTTT. The complete variable domain, with remaining parts taken from reference TRBV15 and TRBJ2-3, reads DAMVIQNPRYQVTQFGKPVTLSCSQTLNHNVMYWYQQKSSQAPKLLFHYYDKDFNNEADTPDNFQSRRPNTSFCFLDIRSPGLGDTAMYLCATSRHTDTQYFGPGTRLTVL.

This rearrangement joins TRBV27 to TRBJ1-6; no definite D call. Trimming stripped 0 bases from V and 10 bases from J, with 10 bases between. Germline CDR1 and CDR2: MNHEY and SMNVEV (reference sequence). The CDR3 contains 14 residues. Here the CDR3 reads CASSLSGDYSPLHF. The CDR3 DNA sequence: TGTGCCAGCAGTTTATCCGGGGATTACTCACCCCTCCACTTT.

The rearrangement links TRBV6-6 to TRBJ2-1; 11 bases align to TRBD2. CDR1 is MNHNY, CDR2 SVGAGI, per germline (reference sequence). The V and J ends lost 1 base and 3 bases, in that order; junction bases with no gene match: 5. The CDR3 is 17 residues long. CDR3 nucleotide sequence: TGTGCCAGCAGTTACTGGGCGGGACTAGCGGTCTACAATGAGCAGTTCTTC. Amino acids: CASSYWAGLAVYNEQFF.

The sample holds one count of this clonotype. The chain links TRBV5-1 to TRBJ2-5, with no clear D. Trimming shortened V by 4 bases and J by 3 bases, and 10 bases separated the two germline ends. Germline-derived CDR1 and CDR2 are SGHRS and YFSETQ. The CDR3 runs 13 residues. CDR3 sequence: CASSPQSEETQYF. CDR3 nucleotide sequence: TGCGCCAGCAGCCCCCAATCCGAAGAGACCCAGTACTTC.

The chain uses TRBV29-1 and TRBJ2-5, with TRBD1 identical over 7 bases. The last part of the DNA fits TRBJ2-7 better; the J call may be wrong. The length of the CDR3 is 13 residues. Germline V lookup: CDR1 SQVTM, CDR2 ANQGSEA. The CDR3 spells CSVESPTGYEQYF. As DNA, the CDR3 is TGCAGCGTTGAATCCCCGACAGGGTACGAGCAGTACTTC.

The chain uses TRBV20-1 and TRBJ2-3; 13 nucleotides agree with TRBD2. There are 23 residues in the CDR3. After removal of 4 bases from V and 2 bases from J, the junction contained 27 bases not matched to a gene. CDR1 and CDR2 from the germline V gene are DFQATT and SNEGSKA (reference sequence). The CDR3 nucleotides read TGCAGTGCTATGACCCGATATACATTGACTAGCGGGGGGTATAATGCACTCACAGATACGCAGTATTTT. Residues: CSAMTRYTLTSGGYNALTDTQYF.

The chain couples TRBV4-2 to TRBJ2-3, with 12 bases that match TRBD2. Germline CDR1 and CDR2: LGHNA and YNFKEQ. The CDR3 is 21 residues long. The trim removed 0 bases at V and 0 bases at J, leaving 13 bases unmatched. The CDR3: CASSQDWLAGGMIASTDTQYF. The CDR3 nucleotides are TGTGCCAGCAGCCAAGATTGGCTAGCGGGGGGGATGATTGCTAGCACAGATACGCAGTATTTT.